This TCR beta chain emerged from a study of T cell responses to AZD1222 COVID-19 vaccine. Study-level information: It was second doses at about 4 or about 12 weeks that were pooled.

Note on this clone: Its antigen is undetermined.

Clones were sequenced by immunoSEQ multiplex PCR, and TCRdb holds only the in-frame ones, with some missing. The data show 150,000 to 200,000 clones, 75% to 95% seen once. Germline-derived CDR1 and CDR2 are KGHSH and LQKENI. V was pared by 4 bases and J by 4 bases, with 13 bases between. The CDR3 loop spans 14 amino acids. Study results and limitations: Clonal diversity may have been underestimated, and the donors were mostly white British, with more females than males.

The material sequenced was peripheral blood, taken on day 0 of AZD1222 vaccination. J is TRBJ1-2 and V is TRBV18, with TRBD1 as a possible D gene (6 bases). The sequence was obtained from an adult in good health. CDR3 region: CASSLSRGTYGYTF. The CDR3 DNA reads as TGTGCCAGCTCACTTAGTAGGGGGACCTATGGCTACACCTTC. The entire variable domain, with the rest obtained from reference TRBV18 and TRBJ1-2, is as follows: NAGVMQNPRHLVRRRGQEARLRCSPMKGHSHVYWYRQLPEEGLKFMVYLQKENIIDESGMPKERFSAEFPKEGPSILRIQQVVRGDSAAYFCASSLSRGTYGYTFGSGTRLTVV.